The 26 T cell receptor beta chains presented below share a single source sample, sequenced in a study of vaccination and CD4 T cells after COVID-19. Their antigens are not known. The treatment: approximately 9-day PBMC culture with coronavirus spike peptide pools or control peptides (ViraFEST assay). Sequenced with the Oncomine TCR Beta short-read assay was DNA taken from cultured CD4+ T cells. TCRdb used MiXCR to reprocess the PCR reads, holding one entry per CDR3 protein. The table lists 23,000 or so distinct CDR3 sequences, around 67% of them singletons, with about 20% in the top ten. This material consisted of CD4+ T cells from blood, cultured in vitro, taken after SARS-CoV-2 vaccination. The source is a human donor who received a COVID-19 vaccine.

The chain is built from TRBV20-1 and TRBJ2-5; 9 nucleotides align to TRBD2. V lost 3 bases, J lost 4 bases, and 6 bases stayed unmatched. Germline V lookup: CDR1 DFQATT, CDR2 SNEGSKA (reference sequence). The CDR3 is 14 residues long. The CDR3 here is CSARLAGSLETQYF. The DNA of the CDR3 is TGCAGTGCTAGGCTAGCGGGGTCCCTAGAGACCCAGTACTTC.

The chain uses TRBV20-1 and TRBJ2-2; the D is unclear. Between the trimmed V and J ends, which lost 1 base and 4 bases, there was a span of 13 bases. The length of the CDR3 is 15 residues. Germline CDR1 is DFQATT and CDR2 is SNEGSKA (reference sequence). The CDR3 sequence is CSARGMTLSTGELFF. DNA of the CDR3: TGCAGTGCTAGAGGGATGACCCTTAGCACCGGGGAGCTGTTTTTT.

J is TRBJ1-1 and V is TRBV27; 8 bases agree with TRBD1. The CDR3 loop spans 13 amino acids. The ends lost 2 bases at V and 10 bases at J; junction bases unmatched: 6. Germline CDR1 reads MNHEY; CDR2 reads SMNVEV (reference sequence). CDR3 sequence (DNA): TGTGCCAGCAGTTTAATTGGACAGGGACGAGCTTTCTTT. Translating gives CASSLIGQGRAFF.

The table lists this clonotype with a few counts. The chain employs TRBV20-1 and TRBJ2-3; 10 bases agree with TRBD2. The CDR3 totals 15 residues. The germline CDR1 and CDR2 sequences are DFQATT and SNEGSKA (reference sequence). V lost 5 bases, J lost 1 base, and 6 bases stayed unmatched. The CDR3 region has the DNA TGCAGTGCTCCCTCTAGCGGGGGCCGCACAGATACGCAGTATTTT. The encoded protein is CSAPSSGGRTDTQYF.

The chain recombines TRBV20-1 with TRBJ1-5, with 9 bases that match TRBD1. Trimming at V came to 1 base and at J to 8 bases, leaving 9 bases not matched to a gene. CDR3 length: 15 residues. Germline CDR1 reads DFQATT; CDR2 reads SNEGSKA (reference sequence). Here the CDR3 reads CSARVEGQGGKPQHF. CDR3 in DNA: TGCAGTGCTAGAGTTGAGGGACAGGGAGGGAAGCCCCAGCATTTT.

This clonotype was seen a single time. The rearrangement uses TRBV19 and TRBJ1-1, with 7 bases that match TRBD1. Germline CDR1 is LNHDA and CDR2 is SQIVND (reference sequence). J gave up 3 bases and V 10 bases, and 8 bases lay outside the gene matches. The CDR3 extends over 13 amino acids. CDR3 bases: TGTGCCACCCTGGAACAGGGGTACACTGAAGCTTTCTTT. This translates into CATLEQGYTEAFF.

The rearrangement uses TRBV7-8 and TRBJ1-1; 8 bases line up with TRBD1. V was pared by 6 bases and J by 8 bases, with 8 bases of the junction left unmatched. The germline CDR1 and CDR2 sequences are SGHVS and FQNEAQ. The CDR3 has 13 residues. The CDR3 sequence is CASRPNRDREAFF. Here the CDR3 DNA reads TGTGCCAGCAGACCTAACCGGGACAGGGAAGCTTTCTTT.

V and J are TRBV5-4 and TRBJ2-3, with 14 bases that match TRBD2. J lost 0 bases, V lost 5 bases, and 8 bases had no gene match. The CDR3 loop spans 18 amino acids. CDR1 and CDR2 from the germline V gene are SGHNT and YYREEE (reference sequence). The CDR3 sequence is CASRGPGLAGVSTDTQYF. DNA of the CDR3: TGTGCCAGCAGGGGACCGGGACTAGCGGGGGTTAGCACAGATACGCAGTATTTT.

The chain recombines TRBV7-2 with TRBJ2-7; D possibly corresponds to TRBD2 (6 bases). This CDR3 has 12 amino acids. Germline assignment: CDR1 SGHTA and CDR2 FQGNSA. V was shortened by 5 bases and J by 9 bases, with 14 bases between the two germline ends. The DNA of the CDR3 is TGTGCCAGCAGCGTTTCCGGAGGGAGGCAGTACTTC. Protein: CASSVSGGRQYF.

V is TRBV9 and J is TRBJ1-2; D might be TRBD1 (5 bases). CDR3 size: 12 residues. Per germline, CDR1 SGDLS and CDR2 YYNGEE. Trimming stripped 4 bases from V and 8 bases from J, with 12 bases between. The CDR3 nucleotides are TGTGCCAGCAGCCCGGGACGTCAGGGCTACACCTTC. Translating it yields CASSPGRQGYTF. The full variable domain, in which reference TRBV9 and TRBJ1-2 provide the parts outside the CDR3, is DSGVTQTPKHLITATGQRVTLRCSPRSGDLSVYWYQQSLDQGLQFLIQYYNGEERAKGNILERFSAQQFPDLHSELNLSSLELGDSALYFCASSPGRQGYTFGSGTRLTVV.

V is TRBV30 and J is TRBJ1-1, with TRBD1 identical over 8 bases. CDR1 and CDR2 from the germline V gene are GTSNPN and SVGIG (reference sequence). J gave up 1 base and V 1 base, and 11 bases lay outside the gene matches. The CDR3 runs 17 residues. The CDR3 region has the DNA TGTGCCTGGAGTGGCGGACAGGGATGGCACAAGAACACTGAAGCTTTCTTT. As protein: CAWSGGQGWHKNTEAFF. Variable domain in full (rest from reference TRBV30 and TRBJ1-1): SQTIHQWPATLVQPVGSPLSLECTVEGTSNPNLYWYRQAAGRGLQLLFYSVGIGQISSEVPQNLSASRPQDRQFILSSKKLLLSDSGFYLCAWSGGQGWHKNTEAFFGQGTRLTVV.

This clonotype was recorded only once. J is TRBJ2-5 and V is TRBV5-1; 8 bases agree with TRBD2. With 4 bases clipped from V and 5 bases from J, the junction kept 7 bases outside the gene matches. Germline V gene lookup returns CDR1 SGHRS and CDR2 YFSETQ. The CDR3 contains 14 residues. The CDR3 bases are TGCGCCAGCAGCACAAGCGGGGGAGGTGAGACCCAGTACTTC. It yields the protein CASSTSGGGETQYF.

The chain is built from TRBV6-1 and TRBJ1-2; D not resolved. The CDR3 has 11 amino acids. Germline assignment: CDR1 MNHNS and CDR2 SASEGT. V was cut by 1 base and J by 8 bases, with 5 bases left in between. As DNA, the CDR3 is TGTGCCAGCAGTGAAGTCTCGGGCTACACCTTC. This gives the protein CASSEVSGYTF.

The V and J genes are TRBV25-1 and TRBJ1-5; D unclear. Germline loops: CDR1 MGHDK, CDR2 SYGVNS. The CDR3 runs to 11 residues. Between the trimmed V and J ends, which lost 6 bases and 5 bases, there was a span of 5 bases. In nucleotides, the CDR3 is TGTGCCAGCAGAGACGATCAGCCCCAGCATTTT. Amino acid sequence: CASRDDQPQHF.

V and J are TRBV24-1 and TRBJ2-1; 14 bases are a match to TRBD2. CDR1 is KGHDR, CDR2 SFDVKD, per germline. J was trimmed by 5 bases and V by 5 bases; bases with no gene match: 16. The length of the CDR3 is 20 residues. The CDR3 sequence is CATSVPGLAGAEGVDNEQFF. Written as DNA, the CDR3 is TGTGCCACCAGTGTCCCGGGACTAGCGGGGGCCGAAGGTGTGGACAATGAGCAGTTCTTC.

V usage is TRBV6-1 and J usage is TRBJ2-3; 10 bases align to TRBD2. This CDR3 is 17 amino acids long. V was pared by 4 bases and J by 2 bases, with 9 bases of the junction left unmatched. Per the germline V gene, CDR1 is MNHNS and CDR2 is SASEGT. CDR3 loop: CASSAPPSGGDTDTQYF. DNA for the CDR3: TGTGCCAGCAGTGCCCCCCCGAGCGGGGGGGACACAGATACGCAGTATTTT.

The V gene is TRBV29-1, the J gene TRBJ2-3, with D possibly being TRBD1 (5 bases). CDR1 is SQVTM and CDR2 is ANQGSEA in the germline V gene. V was pared by 4 bases and J by 1 base, with 6 bases between. The CDR3 extends over 12 amino acids. CDR3 loop: CSVVQGTDTQYF. CDR3 nucleotide sequence: TGCAGCGTTGTACAGGGCACAGATACGCAGTATTTT.

This chain connects TRBV20-1 to TRBJ1-1; TRBD1 is a possible D gene (6 bases). V shed 6 bases and J shed 2 bases, with 16 bases lying between them. From germline, CDR1 is DFQATT and CDR2 SNEGSKA (reference sequence). This CDR3 contains 14 residues. Written as DNA, the CDR3 is TGCAGTGCCCACCCCAGGGGCTTTAACACTGAAGCTTTCTTT. Translated: CSAHPRGFNTEAFF.

The V and J genes are TRBV24-1 and TRBJ2-7; D may be TRBD1 (6 bases). CDR3 length: 15 amino acids. V gave up 2 bases and J gave up 2 bases, with 12 bases separating them. Germline V gene sequence: CDR1 KGHDR, CDR2 SFDVKD. CDR3 nucleotide sequence: TGTGCCACCAGTGATTCGTTACAGGGTACCTACGAGCAGTACTTC. Protein product: CATSDSLQGTYEQYF.

The chain combines TRBV24-1 with TRBJ2-1; D may match TRBD1 or TRBD2 (5 bases each). V lost 4 bases to trimming and J lost 6 bases, with 15 bases between them. Germline values: CDR1 KGHDR, CDR2 SFDVKD. CDR3 length equals 15 residues. CDR3 in amino acids: CATSDQGERSNEQFF. CDR3 DNA: TGTGCCACCAGTGACCAGGGAGAGAGGTCCAATGAGCAGTTCTTC.

This clonotype came up a few times. V usage is TRBV19 and J usage is TRBJ2-3; 13 nucleotides line up with TRBD2. This CDR3 spans 15 amino acids. V lost 6 bases, J lost 2 bases, and 2 bases stayed unmatched. Germline V gene data show CDR1 as LNHDA and CDR2 as SQIVND (reference sequence). The CDR3 spells CASSTSGGDTDTQYF. The CDR3 DNA sequence: TGTGCCAGTAGCACTAGCGGGGGGGACACAGATACGCAGTATTTT. The full variable domain, in which reference TRBV19 and TRBJ2-3 provide the parts outside the CDR3, is DGGITQSPKYLFRKEGQNVTLSCEQNLNHDAMYWYRQDPGQGLRLIYYSQIVNDFQKGDIAEGYSVSREKKESFPLTVTSAQKNPTAFYLCASSTSGGDTDTQYFGPGTRLTVL.

This rearrangement joins TRBV7-2 to TRBJ2-5; unclear D gene. CDR3 length equals 12 residues. Germline lookup yields CDR1 SGHTA and CDR2 FQGNSA. V dropped 8 bases and J dropped 5 bases, with 12 bases sitting between them. CDR3 bases: TGTGCCAGCTCTAACGAGGAGGAGACCCAGTACTTC. Its protein product is CASSNEEETQYF. Filled out from reference TRBV7-2 and TRBJ2-5, the complete variable domain reads GAGVSQSPSNKVTEKGKDVELRCDPISGHTALYWYRQSLGQGLEFLIYFQGNSAPDKSGLPSDRFSAERTGGSVSTLTIQRTQQEDSAVYLCASSNEEETQYFGPGTRLLVL.

The chain uses TRBV20-1 and TRBJ1-1; D uncertain. The CDR3 extends over 14 amino acids. Germline CDR1 reads DFQATT; CDR2 reads SNEGSKA (reference sequence). The V end was cut by 0 bases, the J end by 0 bases, with 8 bases between. CDR3 sequence (DNA): TGCAGTGCTAGAGACGGGTTGATGAACACTGAAGCTTTCTTT. It is translated as CSARDGLMNTEAFF.

The chain combines TRBV7-2 with TRBJ2-5; the D call may be TRBD1 or TRBD2 (5 bases each). The germline V gene encodes CDR1 SGHTA and CDR2 FQGNSA. This CDR3 spans 17 amino acids. The germline V and J ends were trimmed by 1 base and 0 bases, with 15 bases remaining between them. CDR3 bases: TGTGCCAGCAGCTTAGATGGGACCCCGTCGTACCAAGAGACCCAGTACTTC. Amino acid sequence: CASSLDGTPSYQETQYF.

This chain joins TRBV6-5 and TRBJ2-1; 11 nucleotides align to TRBD2. V dropped 0 bases and J dropped 3; count of bases not matched to a gene: 4. Germline CDR1 and CDR2: MNHEY and SVGAGI. The CDR3 totals 17 residues. DNA of the CDR3: TGTGCCAGCAGTTACTCTCCTAGCGGGGGGCTCTACAATGAGCAGTTCTTC. Translated, it gives CASSYSPSGGLYNEQFF.

This clonotype has just one count. The chain combines TRBV2 with TRBJ2-5, with 7 bases that match TRBD1. CDR3 length equals 12 residues. The germline V gene encodes CDR1 SNHLY and CDR2 FYNNEI. The V segment lost 5 bases and the J segment 5 bases; nucleotides outside the gene matches: 2. The CDR3 DNA reads TGTGCCAGCAGTAAGGGGGCGGAGACCCAGTACTTC. It encodes CASSKGAETQYF.